The clone carrying this TCR gamma chain showed up just once. The antigen remains undetermined. This sample was taken from a study of Vδ1+ human thymocytes. Findings and limits, study-wide: Thymic TRG and TRD repertoires appeared highly polyclonal. TRG sequences recurred across donors, whereas TRD sequences stayed essentially private.

Germline values: CDR1 VTNTFY, CDR2 YDVSTARD (reference sequence). The length of the CDR3 is 12 residues. V lost 0 bases to trimming and J lost 10 bases; unmatched junction nucleotides: 6. Extracted RNA was reverse transcribed into cDNA. Multiplex PCR used pooled V-gene forward primers and a constant-region reverse primer to amplify CDR3s. TCRdb re-called the multiplex PCR reads via CATT. The table lists some 9,000 gamma-chain clones, approximately 55% of them singletons. The source is a girl under three years old who had congenital heart surgery. This chain links TRGV3 with TRGJ1 or TRGJ2. Because TCRdb records no J gene, it was assigned here through a match of the DNA to germline. The specimen was Vdelta1+ gamma-delta thymocytes from the thymus. The subset: FACS-sorted CD3+ TCRalphabeta- TCRVdelta1+ TCRVdelta2- thymocytes. Written as DNA, the CDR3 is TGTGCCACCTGGGACAGGCTACCCAAGAAACTCTTT. Translated, it gives CATWDRLPKKLF.